Reported below is one T cell receptor beta chain. Generated by immunoSEQ multiplex PCR, the TCRdb table keeps only in-frame clones and is missing some. The profile shows 600,000 to 700,000 clones, around three quarters of them singletons. These data belong to a study of shared clonotypes between healthy human individuals. At the level of the study: Serving as donors were a couple of women and a few men, whose ages spanned 18 to 49. Used for every donor were three CD4 naive, three CD4 memory, two CD8 naive and one CD8 memory plate.

The donors, healthy adults who were HIV-negative, had experienced no recent acute infections or vaccinations. Partitioning of CD4+ cells yielded a CD45RA+ naive subset and a CD45RA-negative memory subset. V was pared by 4 bases and J by 4 bases, with 23 bases between. CDR3 length: 18 amino acids. CDR1 and CDR2 from the germline V gene are MNHNS and SASEGT. The chain joins TRBV6-1 to TRBJ1-5; weak D call: TRBD1 (6 bases). Source material: memory CD4+ T cells sorted from blood. Subset defined: CD45RA-negative fraction. This receptor was identified in a woman under 40 in good health. The DNA of the CDR3 is TGTGCCAGCAGTGGTAATCGTGAGGTGGGGGCAGGGAATCAGCCCCAGCATTTT. It yields the protein CASSGNREVGAGNQPQHF.